The present entry profiles one T cell receptor (beta chain) with its context. Its antigen remains unidentified. This sample stems from a study of neurological immune-mediated disorders. CDR3 length: 14 amino acids. The V gene lost 5 bases and the J gene lost 5 bases, with 14 bases spanning the gap. Looked up from germline, CDR1 is MDHEN and CDR2 is SYDVKM. Noted time point: technical triplicate 3. PBMCs stored at -80 C, numbering 2 million, were the origin of the unsorted libraries. The cDNA was synthesized by 5'RACE incorporating 10-nucleotide random UMIs. TCRdb reprocessed the 5' RACE reads with MiXCR, giving one entry per CDR3 protein. Found here are 45,000 or so distinct CDR3 sequences, roughly 21% of them singletons; the top ten hold around 4.7%. Points from the study as a whole: HTLV-1-associated myelopathy had the most TCR clonal expansion, while multiple sclerosis had the least, a level that fell below healthy controls.

This chain uses TRBV28 with TRBJ2-3; possible D gene TRBD1, 7 bases. The sequencing input was PBMCs. The clonotype comes from a man between 60 and 75 years old with HTLV-1-associated myelopathy (HAM/TSP). CDR3 nucleotide sequence: TGTGCCAGCAGTCCGCAGGGGGGTGGAGATACGCAGTATTTT. Encoded protein: CASSPQGGGDTQYF.